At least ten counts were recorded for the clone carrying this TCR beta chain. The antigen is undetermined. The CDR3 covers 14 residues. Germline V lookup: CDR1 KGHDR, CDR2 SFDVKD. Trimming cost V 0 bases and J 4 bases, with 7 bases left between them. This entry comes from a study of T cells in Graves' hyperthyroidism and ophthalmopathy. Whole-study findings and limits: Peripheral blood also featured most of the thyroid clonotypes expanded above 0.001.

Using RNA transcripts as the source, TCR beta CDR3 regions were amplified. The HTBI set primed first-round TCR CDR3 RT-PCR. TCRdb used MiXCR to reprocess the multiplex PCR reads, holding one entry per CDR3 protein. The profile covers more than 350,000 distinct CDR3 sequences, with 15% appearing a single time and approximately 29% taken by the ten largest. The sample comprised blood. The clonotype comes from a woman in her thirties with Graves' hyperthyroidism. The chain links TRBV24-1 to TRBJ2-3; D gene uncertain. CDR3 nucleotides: TGTGCCACCAGTGATTTGCAGGAAGCAGATACGCAGTATTTT. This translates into CATSDLQEADTQYF.